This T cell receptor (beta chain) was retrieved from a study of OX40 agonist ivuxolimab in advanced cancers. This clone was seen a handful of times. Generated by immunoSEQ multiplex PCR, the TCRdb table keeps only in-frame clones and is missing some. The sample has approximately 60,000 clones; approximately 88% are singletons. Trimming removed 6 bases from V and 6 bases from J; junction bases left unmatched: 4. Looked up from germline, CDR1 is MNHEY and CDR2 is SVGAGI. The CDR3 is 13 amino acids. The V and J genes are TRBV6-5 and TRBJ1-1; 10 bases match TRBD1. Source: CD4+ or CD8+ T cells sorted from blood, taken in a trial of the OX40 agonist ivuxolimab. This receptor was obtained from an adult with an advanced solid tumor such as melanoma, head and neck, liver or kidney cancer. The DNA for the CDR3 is TGTGCCAGCAGCCGTGACAGGGGGCCTGAAGCTTTCTTT. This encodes CASSRDRGPEAFF.